A selection of T cell receptor beta chains follows, all from one sample in a study of T cells in Graves' hyperthyroidism and ophthalmopathy. Each CDR3 protein gets one entry after TCRdb re-called the multiplex PCR reads with MiXCR. This sample has approximately 610,000 distinct CDR3 sequences, with 16% found just once. The sequenced sample was blood. The source of these receptors is a woman aged 18-29 years with Graves' hyperthyroidism. Both conserved end residues are part of each CDR3. The D gene is left open where the match is weak. The size field is filled for only some rows; it gives once, few, many or a size class.

cdr3_aa	cdr3_length	clone_size	v_call	d_call
CASSPLTGSRQPQHF	15	-	TRBV19	-
CASNMGGTSYNEQFF	15	many	TRBV28	-
CASSYSRKAGHEQYF	15	many	TRBV6-5	-
CASLPYSGSETQYF	14	-	TRBV12-3/TRBV12-4	-
CSGIGEAGVPGGYNEQFF	18	many	TRBV20-1	TRBD2
CSVVGDPYEQYF	12	many	TRBV29-1	-
CASSLDIPWGEVNGQFF	17	few	TRBV11-3	-
CSARPPTSTQYF	12	many	TRBV20-1	-
CASSFHPGLAGGQGTGELFF	20	few	TRBV11-2	TRBD2
CASTQDRTTYEQYF	14	many	TRBV28	-
CASSAVGTGGINYGYTF	17	many	TRBV2	TRBD1
CASSLDISSYEQYF	14	-	TRBV5-5	-
CSARDRTGAINYGYTF	16	many	TRBV20-1	-
CSASYANEQFF	11	-	TRBV20-1	-
CASSSAGAGETDTQYF	16	-	TRBV28	-
CASSHTGTLTYEQYF	15	-	TRBV3-1	-
CATGETLQETQYF	13	-	TRBV12-3/TRBV12-4	-
CASSYTRSGVHEQFF	15	-	TRBV6-9	-
CATSRDTGGMGDTQYF	16	-	TRBV15	TRBD1
CASSAGHMNTEAFF	14	few	TRBV25-1	-
CSARRLAGGYGEQFF	15	once	TRBV20-1	TRBD2
CSARDAGNYGYTF	13	-	TRBV20-1	-
CASSSYPRSGEKLFF	15	-	TRBV12-3/TRBV12-4	-
CASSYRRQGGQGDTGELFF	19	many	TRBV6-2/TRBV6-3	TRBD1
CSVTGTGGDSSQPQHF	16	-	TRBV29-1	TRBD1
CASSLARRTEAFF	13	many	TRBV27	-
CASSYAQGNTEAFF	14	many	TRBV6-5	-
CATGFGTNEKLFF	13	once	TRBV18	-
CATSLGGQETQYF	13	-	TRBV24-1	-
CASGLAGENEQFF	13	few	TRBV5-1	TRBD2
CASSYSIPTGGRRRNTIYF	19	-	TRBV6-6	TRBD1
CSARKADTIYEQYF	14	-	TRBV20-1	-
CASSDGAGVPGELFF	15	-	TRBV2	TRBD2
CASRKDGASNEQFF	14	many	TRBV11-2	-
CASRPHSGAHNEQFF	15	-	TRBV4-1	TRBD2
CASSIWESPITGELFF	16	-	TRBV19	-
CASSLGFRGNTEAFF	15	many	TRBV12-3/TRBV12-4	-
CASRGRRVRPDEQYF	15	many	TRBV2	-
CAISDRSAYEQYF	13	-	TRBV10-3	-
CSARDIYLPSGDTDTQYF	18	few	TRBV20-1	TRBD2
CASARPGSTNYGYTF	15	many	TRBV7-9	-
CASSTRLVNTEAFF	14	many	TRBV28	-